This TCR beta chain comes out of a study of cytotoxic CD8 clonotypes in ibrutinib-treated CLL. On the study more broadly: Median treatment time before response sampling was 12 months, range 6 to 36.

Assay: immunoSEQ multiplex PCR; the TCRdb copy retains only in-frame clones and omits some. This table has some 300,000 clones, about 77% appearing once. This clone turned up a few times. V was trimmed by 0 bases and J by 7 bases, leaving 12 bases between them. Per germline, CDR1 MNHEY and CDR2 SMNVEV (reference sequence). The CDR3 spans 14 residues. The starting material was PBMCs, obtained before ibrutinib treatment. V usage is TRBV27 and J usage is TRBJ1-2, with D perhaps matching TRBD1 (6 bases). This TCR was sampled from a human donor with chronic lymphocytic leukemia. CDR3 DNA: TGTGCCAGCAGTTTATCGATACAGGGCTTTGGCTACACCTTC. Protein product: CASSLSIQGFGYTF.